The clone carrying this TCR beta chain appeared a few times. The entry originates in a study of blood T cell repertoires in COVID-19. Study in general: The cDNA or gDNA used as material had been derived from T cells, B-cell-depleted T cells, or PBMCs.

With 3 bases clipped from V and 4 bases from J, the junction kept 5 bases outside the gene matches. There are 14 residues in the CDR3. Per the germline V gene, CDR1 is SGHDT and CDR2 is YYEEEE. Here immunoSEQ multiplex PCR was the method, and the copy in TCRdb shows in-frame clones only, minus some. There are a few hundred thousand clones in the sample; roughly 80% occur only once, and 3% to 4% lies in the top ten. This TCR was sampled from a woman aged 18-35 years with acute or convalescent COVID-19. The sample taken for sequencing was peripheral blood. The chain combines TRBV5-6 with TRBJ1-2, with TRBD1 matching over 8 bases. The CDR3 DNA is TGTGCCAGCAGCTGGACAGGGAAGACCTATGGCTACACCTTC. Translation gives CASSWTGKTYGYTF.